The 29 T cell receptor beta chains below all came from one sample that was sequenced in a study of cytomegalovirus exposure and HLA in healthy donors. The PCR had 60 Vbeta and 13 Jbeta primers. Profiled with immunoSEQ multiplex PCR; TCRdb holds only in-frame clones, not every one. The data show around 200,000 clones, 75% to 85% seen once. The sample taken for sequencing was PBMCs. The receptor source for this set is a woman aged 50 to 60 in good health and CMV-seronegative.

The chain joins TRBV7-9 to TRBJ2-7; a possible D gene is TRBD2 (5 bases). CDR1 is SEHNR and CDR2 is FQNEAQ in the germline V gene (reference sequence). Trimming removed 5 bases from V and 2 bases from J, with 10 bases in between. This CDR3 region has 13 residues. The CDR3 DNA is TGTGCCAGCAGCACCCGAGGGCCCTACGAGCAGTACTTC. As protein: CASSTRGPYEQYF.

The CDR3 protein is CASSYLGRREAFF. In DNA, the CDR3 is TGTGCCAGCAGTTACTTGGGGCGGCGTGAAGCTTTCTTT. The chain combines TRBV6-6 with TRBJ1-1, with a tentative D call TRBD1 (5 bases). V lost 1 base and J lost 7, with 10 bases in between. The CDR3 covers 13 residues. Germline V gene lookup returns CDR1 MNHNY and CDR2 SVGAGI (reference sequence).

The V and J genes are TRBV13 and TRBJ1-1; 9 bases match TRBD1. V lost 5 bases and J lost 5; bases outside the gene matches: 12. Germline CDR1 and CDR2: PRHDT and FYEKMQ (reference sequence). This CDR3 spans 16 amino acids. In nucleotides, the CDR3 is TGTGCCAGCAGCGGGACGTGGACAGGGGTGGGAACTGAAGCTTTCTTT. Amino acid sequence: CASSGTWTGVGTEAFF.

This chain links TRBV14 with TRBJ1-2; no reliable D call. Germline CDR1 reads SGHDN; CDR2 reads FVKESK. Trimming removed 1 base at V and 10 bases at J, with 10 bases between. This CDR3 has 12 residues. This chain's CDR3 is CASSQGGSFYTF. The DNA for the CDR3 is TGTGCCAGCAGCCAAGGCGGGTCCTTCTACACCTTC.

The chain carries TRBV10-3 and TRBJ2-3; the match to TRBD2 covers 7 bases. CDR1 is ENHRY and CDR2 is SYGVKD in the germline V gene. V lost 0 bases to trimming and J lost 2 bases; unmatched junction nucleotides: 14. The CDR3 runs 19 residues. The CDR3 reads CAISESETSHTRLTDTQYF. Here the CDR3 DNA reads TGTGCCATCAGTGAGTCGGAGACTAGCCATACGAGACTCACAGATACGCAGTATTTT.

The chain employs TRBV25-1 and TRBJ2-5; 10 bases fit TRBD1. The end of the DNA aligns better with TRBJ2-7, so the J call may be wrong. From germline, CDR1 is MGHDK and CDR2 SYGVNS. The CDR3 sequence is 14 residues long. This chain's CDR3 is CASSRQGASYEQYF. CDR3 DNA: TGTGCCAGCAGTCGACAGGGGGCGTCCTACGAGCAGTACTTC.

This sequence joins TRBV11-3 and TRBJ1-1, with TRBD1 identical over 8 bases. Germline V lookup: CDR1 SGHNT, CDR2 YENEEA. The junction had 5 bases not matched to a gene; V was cut back by 5 bases and J by 0 bases. The CDR3 is 15 amino acids. The CDR3 DNA is TGTGCCAGCAGCAACGGACAGGGTATGAACACTGAAGCTTTCTTT. It specifies CASSNGQGMNTEAFF.

The chain joins TRBV7-6 to TRBJ2-4, with 12 bases aligning to TRBD1. Germline-derived CDR1 and CDR2 are SGHVS and FNYEAQ. V shed 3 bases, J shed 9 bases, and the junction held 6 bases outside the gene matches. The CDR3 loop spans 15 amino acids. In nucleotides, the CDR3 is TGTGCCAGCAGCTTGCCGGGACAGGGGGCGGGCATTCAGTACTTC. As protein: CASSLPGQGAGIQYF.

This sequence joins TRBV28 and TRBJ2-7; TRBD1 matches 8 bases. The CDR3 runs to 14 residues. Germline values: CDR1 MDHEN, CDR2 SYDVKM. The V gene end was trimmed by 3 bases and the J gene end by 4 bases; junction bases not matched to a gene: 5. CDR3 in amino acids: CASSFPRQGYEQYF. The CDR3 region has the DNA TGTGCCAGCAGTTTCCCTAGACAGGGGTACGAGCAGTACTTC.

The chain recombines TRBV4-3 with TRBJ1-2; 11 bases fit TRBD1. This CDR3 is built from 17 residues. The V segment lost 1 base and the J segment 7 bases; nucleotides outside the gene matches: 11. CDR1 is LGHNA and CDR2 is YSLEER in the germline V gene. For the CDR3, the DNA is TGCGCCAGCAGCCAAGCAGCACACGGACAGGGGGCGTCTGGCTACACCTTC. Amino acids: CASSQAAHGQGASGYTF.

The genes are TRBV6-6 and TRBJ2-1, with 12 nucleotides matching TRBD2. The V segment lost 6 bases and the J segment 7 bases; nucleotides outside the gene matches: 7. The germline CDR1 and CDR2 sequences are MNHNY and SVGAGI (reference sequence). The CDR3 has 15 residues. The CDR3 DNA is TGTGCCAGCAGCCCTATCACTAGCGGGGGGAATGAGCAGTTCTTC. Its protein is CASSPITSGGNEQFF.

The rearrangement joins TRBV28 to TRBJ1-5; 9 nucleotides line up with TRBD1. The germline CDR1 and CDR2 sequences are MDHEN and SYDVKM. Trimming at V came to 5 bases and at J to 11 bases, leaving 13 bases not matched to a gene. The CDR3 runs to 15 residues. The CDR3 loop reads CASSPPTGGTGAQHF. CDR3 nucleotides: TGTGCCAGCAGTCCCCCGACAGGGGGAACTGGGGCCCAGCATTTT.

This chain connects TRBV19 to TRBJ2-5, with 8 bases lining up with TRBD2. TRBJ2-7 matches the DNA end more closely, so the J call is doubtful. This CDR3 region has 14 residues. Germline-derived CDR1 and CDR2 are LNHDA and SQIVND (reference sequence). CDR3 in amino acids: CASSPGGAPYEQYF. The CDR3 DNA sequence: TGTGCCAGTAGCCCCGGGGGGGCCCCCTACGAGCAGTACTTC.

The chain uses TRBV5-4 and TRBJ2-3, with TRBD2 matching 7 bases. The CDR3 runs 16 residues. After removal of 0 bases from V and 5 bases from J, the junction contained 9 bases not matched to a gene. The V gene's germline CDR1 is SGHNT and CDR2 YYREEE (reference sequence). This CDR3 reads CASSLDPGRTRDTQYF. CDR3 in DNA: TGTGCCAGCAGCTTGGATCCGGGAAGGACTAGAGATACGCAGTATTTT.

The CDR3 reads CASSFEGQGIETQYF. The CDR3 DNA reads TGTGCCAGCAGTTTTGAGGGACAGGGGATCGAGACCCAGTACTTC. The rearrangement links TRBV27 to TRBJ2-5; 10 nucleotides line up with TRBD1. This CDR3 region has 15 residues. CDR1 MNHEY and CDR2 SMNVEV come from the germline V gene (reference sequence). With V trimmed by 3 bases and J by 5 bases, 6 bases remained unmatched.

The V and J genes are TRBV9 and TRBJ2-4; D ambiguous. In germline, CDR1 is SGDLS, CDR2 YYNGEE. CDR3 size: 15 residues. V lost 0 bases and J lost 0, with 7 bases in between. The CDR3 reads CASSVGPLAKNIQYF. In nucleotides, the CDR3 is TGTGCCAGCAGCGTAGGTCCCTTAGCCAAAAACATTCAGTACTTC.

This chain connects TRBV11-2 to TRBJ2-1; possibly TRBD1 for D (5 bases). The germline gives CDR1 SGHAT, CDR2 FQNNGV. V gave up 3 bases and J gave up 8 bases, with 11 bases separating them. The CDR3 spans 13 residues. CDR3 sequence reads: CASSFRGSDEQFF. The CDR3 region has the DNA TGTGCCAGCAGCTTTAGGGGCTCCGATGAGCAGTTCTTC.

For this clone: A junction boundary mismatches the germline segment, possibly from a read error. The chain links TRBV6-5 to TRBJ1-5; D unresolved. Per germline, CDR1 MNHEY and CDR2 SVGAGI. This CDR3 contains 14 residues. The CDR3 bases are TGTGCCAGCTCCCGAACCGGCCAAGATCAGGCCCAGCATTTT. Protein: CASSRTGQDQAQHF.

The V call is TRBV11-1, the J call TRBJ2-7, with a possible D match to TRBD2 (6 bases). Germline assignment: CDR1 SGHAT and CDR2 FQDESV (reference sequence). The V end lost 7 bases, the J end lost 5 bases, and 12 bases lay between the germline ends. This CDR3 is 12 amino acids long. In DNA form, the CDR3 reads TGTGCCAGCACCCACGGAGGGGACGAGCAGTACTTC. Translated, it gives CASTHGGDEQYF.

V gene TRBV2 combines with J gene TRBJ1-2; D not certain. The CDR3 sequence is 14 residues long. V shed 7 bases and J shed 2 bases, with 14 bases lying between them. CDR1 is SNHLY and CDR2 is FYNNEI in the germline V gene. CDR3 protein: CASTAVSRNYGYTF. For the CDR3, the DNA is TGTGCCAGCACCGCGGTCAGTCGGAACTATGGCTACACCTTC. The full variable domain, rest sourced from reference TRBV2 and TRBJ1-2, is EPEVTQTPSHQVTQMGQEVILRCVPISNHLYFYWYRQILGQKVEFLVSFYNNEISEKSEIFDDQFSVERPDGSNFTLKIRSTKLEDSAMYFCASTAVSRNYGYTFGSGTRLTVV.

The J gene is TRBJ1-1, the V gene TRBV4-2; 7 bases match TRBD1. The CDR3 is 16 amino acids. Trimming removed 5 bases from V and 2 bases from J; junction bases left unmatched: 11. Germline CDR1 reads LGHNA; CDR2 reads YNFKEQ. The CDR3 region has the DNA TGTGCCAGCAGCAGTAAGTCCCGGGACAGAAACACTGAAGCTTTCTTT. Amino acid sequence: CASSSKSRDRNTEAFF.

A few counts support this clone. The rearrangement joins TRBV6-5 to TRBJ2-5; D is unresolved. CDR1 is MNHEY and CDR2 is SVGAGI in the germline V gene. The length of the CDR3 is 14 residues. V was pared by 4 bases and J by 3 bases, with 12 bases between. Written as DNA, the CDR3 is TGTGCCAGCAGTTTCCAGACCACTAAAGAGACCCAGTACTTC. This translates into CASSFQTTKETQYF.

V usage is TRBV5-4 and J usage is TRBJ2-5; no definite D call. The germline CDR1 and CDR2 sequences are SGHNT and YYREEE (reference sequence). This CDR3 comprises 11 residues. Trimming removed 2 bases from V and 5 bases from J, with 4 bases in between. The CDR3 DNA reads TGTGCCAGCAGCTTCGAGGAGACCCAGTACTTC. The encoded protein is CASSFEETQYF.

V and J are TRBV9 and TRBJ2-1; no clear D gene. V lost 0 bases and J lost 5, with 6 bases in between. The germline V gene encodes CDR1 SGDLS and CDR2 YYNGEE. The CDR3 contains 13 residues. The CDR3 DNA sequence: TGTGCCAGCAGCGTAGCTAACGACAATGAGCAGTTCTTC. Translation gives CASSVANDNEQFF.

The chain joins TRBV4-1 to TRBJ2-5, with 8 bases lining up with TRBD2. Germline V CDR1 and CDR2: MGHRA, YSYEKL. J lost 5 bases, V lost 2 bases, and 7 bases had no gene match. This CDR3 contains 15 residues. Here the CDR3 reads CASSQTGGPGETQYF. CDR3 DNA sequence: TGCGCCAGCAGCCAAACGGGGGGGCCGGGGGAGACCCAGTACTTC.

This chain joins TRBV28 and TRBJ2-2, with 10 bases matching TRBD1. Germline V lookup: CDR1 MDHEN, CDR2 SYDVKM. The CDR3 totals 18 residues. With 3 bases clipped from V and 4 bases from J, the junction kept 11 bases outside the gene matches. The CDR3 spells CASSFPGTGVSGTGELFF. CDR3 nucleotides: TGTGCCAGCAGTTTTCCCGGGACAGGGGTATCGGGCACCGGGGAGCTGTTTTTT.

The chain couples TRBV29-1 to TRBJ2-1; 12 bases line up with TRBD2. Germline CDR1 SQVTM, CDR2 ANQGSEA. The CDR3 length is 15 residues. V shed 5 bases and J 7 bases; nucleotides not matched to a gene: 9. The CDR3 DNA follows: TGCAGCGTTTATTCTACTAGCGGGAGGAGGAATGAGCAGTTCTTC. It translates to CSVYSTSGRRNEQFF.

The chain recombines TRBV2 with TRBJ2-5, with 9 bases matching TRBD1. The CDR3 is 14 residues long. CDR1 and CDR2 from the germline V gene are SNHLY and FYNNEI. Losses at the gene ends were 2 bases for V and 3 bases for J; bases not matched to a gene: 1. CDR3 in amino acids: CASSERDREETQYF. Written as DNA, the CDR3 is TGTGCCAGCAGTGAACGGGACAGGGAAGAGACCCAGTACTTC.

The chain joins TRBV6-5 to TRBJ1-2, with no clear D. Germline V CDR1 and CDR2: MNHEY, SVGAGI. The CDR3 consists of 14 residues. Trimming removed 5 bases from V and 3 bases from J, with 13 bases in between. CDR3 amino acids: CASSRTRADYGYTF. In DNA form, the CDR3 reads TGTGCCAGCAGTCGCACTCGTGCGGACTATGGCTACACCTTC.